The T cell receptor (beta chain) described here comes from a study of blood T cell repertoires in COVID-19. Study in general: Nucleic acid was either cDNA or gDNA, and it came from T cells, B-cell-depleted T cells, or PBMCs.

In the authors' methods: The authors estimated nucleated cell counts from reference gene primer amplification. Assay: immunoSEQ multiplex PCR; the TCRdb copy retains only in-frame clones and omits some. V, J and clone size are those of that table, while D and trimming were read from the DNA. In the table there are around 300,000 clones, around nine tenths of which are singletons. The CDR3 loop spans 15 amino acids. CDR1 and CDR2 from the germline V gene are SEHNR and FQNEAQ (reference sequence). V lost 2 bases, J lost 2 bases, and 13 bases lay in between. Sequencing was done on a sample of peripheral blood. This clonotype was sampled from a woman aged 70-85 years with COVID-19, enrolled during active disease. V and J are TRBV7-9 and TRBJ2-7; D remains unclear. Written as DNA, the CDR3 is TGTGCCAGCAGCTTATCCTTGGGCCCTCCCTACGAGCAGTACTTC. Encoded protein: CASSLSLGPPYEQYF.